These T cell receptor beta chains were read from a single sample in a study of T cells in Graves' hyperthyroidism and ophthalmopathy. From the multiplex PCR reads, TCRdb called clonotypes with MiXCR, one entry per CDR3 protein. The sample lists around 520,000 distinct CDR3 sequences, 13% to 15% occurring once. The sample consisted of blood. Source of these receptors: a woman in her thirties or forties with Graves' hyperthyroidism. Both conserved end residues are part of each CDR3. A D gene is named only where the DNA matches it firmly. Expanded clones are given a class, and other clones once, few, many or no size at all.

d_call j_call clone_size v_call cdr3_nt cdr3_aa
NA TRBJ2-6 NA TRBV6-1 TGTGCCAGCACTCCTCAGGTCTCTGGGGCCAACGTCCTGACTTTC CASTPQVSGANVLTF
TRBD2 TRBJ2-5 many TRBV6-1 TGTGCCAGCAGTGAGCCCGGGGGGACAGAGACCCAGTACTTC CASSEPGGTETQYF
NA TRBJ1-5 NA TRBV6-1 TGTGCCAGCAGCCGTACGATTAGCAATCAGCCCCAGCATTTT CASSRTISNQPQHF
TRBD2 TRBJ2-1 many TRBV5-1 TGCGCCAGCAGCTTGGGCGGGGGATTAGGCTACAATGAGCAGTTCTTC CASSLGGGLGYNEQFF
TRBD2 TRBJ2-1 many TRBV20-1 TGCAGTGCTTCATTTAGCGGGGGGAACCCCTACAATGAGCAGTTCTTC CSASFSGGNPYNEQFF
NA TRBJ2-3 many TRBV5-1 TGCGCCAGCAGCTTGGACGGGAGCACAGATACGCAGTATTTT CASSLDGSTDTQYF
NA TRBJ2-7 many TRBV6-1 TGTGCCAGCAGTCTGCAGGGGGGGCCTTCCTACGAGCAGTACTTC CASSLQGGPSYEQYF
NA TRBJ2-7 NA TRBV14 TGTGCCAGCAGCCCCTCCAAGGGGCCCTACGAGCAGTACTTC CASSPSKGPYEQYF
NA TRBJ2-1 NA TRBV14 TGTGCCAGCAGCCAAGTCCCCGGGGGCGGGGTTGGTGAGCAGTTCTTC CASSQVPGGGVGEQFF
TRBD1 TRBJ1-1 few TRBV5-1 TGCGCCAGCAGCACCCCGGAGACAGGGAGTTTTGAAGCTTTCTTT CASSTPETGSFEAFF
TRBD2 TRBJ2-5 many TRBV28 TGTGCCAGCAGTTTCTTGGGAGGGAGGGAACAAGAGACCCAGTACTTC CASSFLGGREQETQYF
TRBD2 TRBJ2-2 NA TRBV19 TGTGCCAGTAGTAGGGGACTAGCGGAGACGAACACCGGGGAGCTGTTTTTT CASSRGLAETNTGELFF
NA TRBJ2-1 NA TRBV30 TGTGCCTGGAGTGTACACGAAGGCAATAAGCAGTTCTTC CAWSVHEGNKQFF
TRBD1 TRBJ2-6 NA TRBV20-1 TGCAGTGCTAGAGGGGGACAGGGGAGCTCTGGGGCCAACGTCCTGACTTTC CSARGGQGSSGANVLTF
TRBD1 TRBJ2-7 many TRBV20-1 TGCAGTGCTCACTGGGGGACAGGGGGCACCTACGAGCAGTACTTC CSAHWGTGGTYEQYF
NA TRBJ2-1 many TRBV7-2 TGTGCCAGCAGCTTAGGGGACTTAGGAAAATACAATGAGCAGTTCTTC CASSLGDLGKYNEQFF
NA TRBJ1-1 NA TRBV9 TGTGCCAGCAGCGTAGCTGGGCAGGGAGAAGCTTTCTTT CASSVAGQGEAFF
NA TRBJ2-3 many TRBV6-6 TGTGCCAGCAGTTACTCGAGGGGTTCAGATACGCAGTATTTT CASSYSRGSDTQYF
NA TRBJ2-1 many TRBV30 TGTGCCTGGAACCCCGCGGACCGACCCTACAATGAGCAGTTCTTC CAWNPADRPYNEQFF
TRBD2 TRBJ2-3 NA TRBV4-1 TGCGCCAGCAGTCTCAGCGGGAGGGGATCAGATACGCAGTATTTT CASSLSGRGSDTQYF
NA TRBJ2-4 many TRBV2 TGTGCCAGCAGTGAAACCCAACCGGGCATTCAGTACTTC CASSETQPGIQYF
NA TRBJ1-2 NA TRBV19 TGTGCCAGTAGTATAGTGTCAGCTAACTATGGCTACACCTTC CASSIVSANYGYTF
TRBD1 TRBJ2-2 NA TRBV7-3 TGTGCCAGCAGCTCCAAAGGGGGCCCCGCGGGCACCGGGGAGCTGTTTTTT CASSSKGGPAGTGELFF
TRBD1 TRBJ2-7 many TRBV6-1 TGTGCCAGCAGCTCCCTCGACAGGGTCACCTACGAGCAGTACTTC CASSSLDRVTYEQYF
NA TRBJ2-5 many TRBV3-1 TGTGCCAGCAGCCAGAACCCCTCGTTAGAGACCCAGTACTTC CASSQNPSLETQYF
TRBD2 TRBJ2-7 few TRBV6-1 TGTGCCAGCAGAATCGAGGGAGGGCTTGAGTACGAGCAGTACTTC CASRIEGGLEYEQYF
NA TRBJ2-7 few TRBV6-5 TGTGCCAGCAGTTACGAGGGATCGACCTACGAGCAGTACTTC CASSYEGSTYEQYF
TRBD2 TRBJ2-5 NA TRBV5-1 TGCGCCAGCGCTATCGGACTAGTAGAAGAGACCCAGTACTTC CASAIGLVEETQYF
TRBD2 TRBJ2-7 NA TRBV5-4 TGTGCCAGCAGCTTGGAACTAGCGGAATCCTACGAGCAGTACTTC CASSLELAESYEQYF
TRBD2 TRBJ2-7 few TRBV6-1 TGTGCCAGCAGAAGGGCAGGGTCGGGACTAGCGGTCTACGAGCAGTACTTC CASRRAGSGLAVYEQYF
TRBD2 TRBJ2-1 few TRBV27 TGTGCCAGCCGGGCGGGAGACAACTACAATGAGCAGTTCTTC CASRAGDNYNEQFF
NA TRBJ2-5 many TRBV3-1 TGTGCCAGCAGCCAGACAGCTTTCCAAGAGACCCAGTACTTC CASSQTAFQETQYF
NA TRBJ2-2 NA TRBV27 TGTGCCAGCAGACCCCGGGGGACCGGGGAGCTGTTTTTT CASRPRGTGELFF
TRBD1 TRBJ2-3 many TRBV27 TGTGCCAGCAGTTTAATTGTGGACCTAGGGGGCGATACGCAGTATTTT CASSLIVDLGGDTQYF
NA TRBJ2-7 many TRBV20-1 TGCAGTGCTAGAGATTTTTCCAACACGAGCTCCTACGAGCAGTACTTC CSARDFSNTSSYEQYF
NA TRBJ1-5 NA TRBV3-1 TGTGCCAGCAGCCAGGGCAGATCACCTAATCAGCCCCAGCATTTT CASSQGRSPNQPQHF
NA TRBJ2-7 NA TRBV10-3 TGTGCCATCAGTGAGTCTAGCGGCTCCGAGCAGTACTTC CAISESSGSEQYF
NA TRBJ2-3 many TRBV14 TGTGCCAGCAGCCAAGATGGCCAACCGCGTACGCAGTATTTT CASSQDGQPRTQYF
NA TRBJ2-2 many TRBV2 TGTGCCAGCAGCGCACGCAGCGCTAACACCGGGGAGCTGTTTTTT CASSARSANTGELFF
NA TRBJ2-7 few TRBV20-1 TGCAGTGCTAGAGGATTCAGGGGCGACTACGAGCAGTACTTC CSARGFRGDYEQYF
TRBD2 TRBJ2-5 many TRBV20-1 TGCAGTGCTAGAGAAAGACTAGCGGGAGTGGAGACCCAGTACTTC CSARERLAGVETQYF
TRBD2 TRBJ2-5 many TRBV29-1 TGCAGCGCCACCCTGGGCGGGGGGTCAGAGACCCAGTACTTC CSATLGGGSETQYF
NA TRBJ1-1 NA TRBV19 TGTGCCAGTAGTCCAGAGAGAAGGGAGAACACTGAAGCTTTCTTT CASSPERRENTEAFF
TRBD2 TRBJ2-5 many TRBV7-9 TGTGCCAGCAGCTTCCCCACTAGCGGGACCCAAGAGACCCAGTACTTC CASSFPTSGTQETQYF
TRBD1 TRBJ2-4 many TRBV11-3 TGTGCCAGCAGCTTAGAGACAGGGCTTTTTCCTTCCAAAAACATTCAGTACTTC CASSLETGLFPSKNIQYF
TRBD2 TRBJ2-1 NA TRBV14 TGTGCCAGCAGCCAAGATAGGAGCGGGAAGCACGAGCAGTTCTTC CASSQDRSGKHEQFF
TRBD2 TRBJ2-2 NA TRBV29-1 TGCAGCGTTGAAGGTCCGGGACTAGCGGGAACCGGGGAGCTGTTTTTT CSVEGPGLAGTGELFF
TRBD1 TRBJ1-5 many TRBV20-1 TGCAGTGCTGAAGAATCCCCGGACAGGGGTGGAAATCAGCCCCAGCATTTT CSAEESPDRGGNQPQHF
NA TRBJ1-3 many TRBV2 TGTGCCAGCAGTGAAGGCGACTCTGGAAACACCATATATTTT CASSEGDSGNTIYF
TRBD2 TRBJ2-7 NA TRBV9 TGTGCCAGCAGCGTAAGTTCCATCGGGAGGGTCGAGCAGTACTTC CASSVSSIGRVEQYF
NA TRBJ2-1 many TRBV27 TGTGCCAGCAGTTTTGGGTCTTCTGATGGGGGTATGGGATACAATGAGCAGTTCTTC CASSFGSSDGGMGYNEQFF
NA TRBJ2-7 NA TRBV27 TGTGCCAGCAGCCCGGCCGGCAGGGGACTCTACGAGCAGTACTTC CASSPAGRGLYEQYF